The sequence of this T cell receptor beta chain was determined in a study of cytomegalovirus exposure and HLA in healthy donors. V shed 6 bases and J shed 2 bases, with 14 bases lying between them. This CDR3 contains 14 residues. The germline gives CDR1 MNHEY, CDR2 SVGAGI. PCR amplification relied on 60 Vbeta primers (plus 13 Jbeta primers). Repertoires were generated with immunoSEQ multiplex PCR, while TCRdb's copy carries only in-frame clones and drops some. The sample carries 150,000 to 200,000 clones, 79% recorded once. This clone was counted a few times. Sequenced: PBMCs. This chain links TRBV6-5 with TRBJ2-7, with D uncertain. The sequence was collected from a woman between 35 and 50 years old in good health and CMV-seronegative. The CDR3 protein is CASRENTAPYEQYF. CDR3 nucleotides: TGTGCCAGCAGGGAGAATACTGCCCCCTACGAGCAGTACTTC.